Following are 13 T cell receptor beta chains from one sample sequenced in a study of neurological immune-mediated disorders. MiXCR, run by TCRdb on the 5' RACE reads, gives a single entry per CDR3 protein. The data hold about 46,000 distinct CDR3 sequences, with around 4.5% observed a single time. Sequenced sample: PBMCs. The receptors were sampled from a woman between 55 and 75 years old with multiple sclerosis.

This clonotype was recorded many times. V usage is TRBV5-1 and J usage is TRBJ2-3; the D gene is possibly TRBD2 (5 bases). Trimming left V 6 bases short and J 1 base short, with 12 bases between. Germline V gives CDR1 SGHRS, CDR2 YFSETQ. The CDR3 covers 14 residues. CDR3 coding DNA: TGCGCCAGCACCCAGGAGGCAGGCACAGATACGCAGTATTTT. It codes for CASTQEAGTDTQYF.

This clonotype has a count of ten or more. CDR3 nucleotide sequence: TGTGCCATCAGAGAGGGGGACAGTCATGGCTACACCTTC. It translates to CAIREGDSHGYTF. The chain is built from TRBV10-3 and TRBJ1-2; 7 nucleotides match TRBD1. This CDR3 is built from 13 residues. The trim removed 6 bases at V and 6 bases at J, leaving 7 bases unmatched. The germline V gene encodes CDR1 ENHRY and CDR2 SYGVKD.

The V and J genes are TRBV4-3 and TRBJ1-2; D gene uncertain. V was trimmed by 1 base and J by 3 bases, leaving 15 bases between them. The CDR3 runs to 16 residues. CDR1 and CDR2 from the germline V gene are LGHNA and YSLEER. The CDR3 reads CASSQGLGVWDYGYTF. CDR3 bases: TGCGCCAGCAGCCAAGGTCTCGGGGTTTGGGACTATGGCTACACCTTC.

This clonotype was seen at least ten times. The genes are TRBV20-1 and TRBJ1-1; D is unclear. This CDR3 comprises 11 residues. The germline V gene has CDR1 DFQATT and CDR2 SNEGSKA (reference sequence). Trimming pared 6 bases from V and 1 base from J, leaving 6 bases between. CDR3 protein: CSARQNTEAFF. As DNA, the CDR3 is TGCAGTGCCAGACAGAACACTGAAGCTTTCTTT.

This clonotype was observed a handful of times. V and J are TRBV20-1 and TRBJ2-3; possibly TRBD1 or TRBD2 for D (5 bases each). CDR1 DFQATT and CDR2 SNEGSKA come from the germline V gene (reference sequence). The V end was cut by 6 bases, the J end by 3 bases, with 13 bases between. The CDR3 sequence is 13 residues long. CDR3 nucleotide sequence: TGCAGTGCCTCCGGGGCCGAGACAGATACGCAGTATTTT. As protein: CSASGAETDTQYF.

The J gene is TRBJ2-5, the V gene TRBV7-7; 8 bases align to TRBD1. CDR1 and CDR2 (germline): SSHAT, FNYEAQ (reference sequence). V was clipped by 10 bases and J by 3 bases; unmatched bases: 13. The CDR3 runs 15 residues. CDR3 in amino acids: CATQTGVFGEETQYF. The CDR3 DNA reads TGTGCCACCCAGACAGGGGTATTTGGGGAAGAGACCCAGTACTTC.

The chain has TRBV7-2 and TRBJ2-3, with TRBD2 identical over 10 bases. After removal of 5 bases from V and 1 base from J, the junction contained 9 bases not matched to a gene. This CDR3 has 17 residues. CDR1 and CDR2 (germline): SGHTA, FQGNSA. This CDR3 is CASSPQPGTSGTDTQYF. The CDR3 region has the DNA TGTGCCAGCAGCCCACAACCTGGGACTAGCGGCACAGATACGCAGTATTTT.

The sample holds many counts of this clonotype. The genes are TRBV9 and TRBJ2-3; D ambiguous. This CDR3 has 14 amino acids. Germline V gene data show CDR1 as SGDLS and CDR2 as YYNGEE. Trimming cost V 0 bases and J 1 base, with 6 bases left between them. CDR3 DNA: TGTGCCAGCAGCGTAGACGTGGGCACAGATACGCAGTATTTT. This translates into CASSVDVGTDTQYF.

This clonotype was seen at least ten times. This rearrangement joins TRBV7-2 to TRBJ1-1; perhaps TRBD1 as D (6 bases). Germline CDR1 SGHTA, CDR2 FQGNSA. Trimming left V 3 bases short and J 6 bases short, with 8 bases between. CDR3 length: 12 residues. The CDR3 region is CASSLDSPEAFF. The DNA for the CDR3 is TGTGCCAGCAGCTTGGACAGCCCTGAAGCTTTCTTT.

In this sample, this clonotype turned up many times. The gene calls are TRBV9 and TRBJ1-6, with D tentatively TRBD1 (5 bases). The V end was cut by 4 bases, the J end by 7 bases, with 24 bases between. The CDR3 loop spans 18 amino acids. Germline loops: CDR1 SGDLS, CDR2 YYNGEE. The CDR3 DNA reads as TGTGCCAGCAGCTCCACCCTATCTGGGGGAGGGAGAAATTCACCCCTCCACTTT. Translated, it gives CASSSTLSGGGRNSPLHF.

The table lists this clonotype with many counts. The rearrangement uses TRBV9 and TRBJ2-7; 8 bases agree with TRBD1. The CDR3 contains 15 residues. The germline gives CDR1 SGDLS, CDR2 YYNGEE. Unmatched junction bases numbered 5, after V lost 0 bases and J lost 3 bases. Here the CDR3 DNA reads TGTGCCAGCAGCGTAGGACCGGGACAGGTCTACGAGCAGTACTTC. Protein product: CASSVGPGQVYEQYF.

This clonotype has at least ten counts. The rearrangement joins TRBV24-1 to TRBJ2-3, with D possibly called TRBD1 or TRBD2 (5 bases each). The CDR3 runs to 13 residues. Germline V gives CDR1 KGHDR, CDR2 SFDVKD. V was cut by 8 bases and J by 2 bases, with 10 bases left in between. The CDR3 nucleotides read TGTGCCACCAACCGGGGCATCACAGATACGCAGTATTTT. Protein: CATNRGITDTQYF.

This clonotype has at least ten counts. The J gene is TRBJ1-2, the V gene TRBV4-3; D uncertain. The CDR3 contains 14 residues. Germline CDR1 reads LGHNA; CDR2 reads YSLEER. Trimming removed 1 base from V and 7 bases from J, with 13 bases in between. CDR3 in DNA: TGCGCCAGCAGCCAAGGACTCCCCCGAGGTGGCTACACCTTC. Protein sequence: CASSQGLPRGGYTF.